Below are 30 T cell receptor beta chains sequenced from a single sample in a study of blood T cell repertoires in COVID-19. The method was immunoSEQ multiplex PCR; TCRdb's version includes in-frame clones alone and lacks a portion of them. The sample consists of a few hundred thousand clones, approximately 88% of them appearing once. Sequenced: PBMCs or T cells enriched from blood (not recorded which). The origin of the receptors is a woman aged 40 to 50 who had been exposed to COVID-19.

The gene calls are TRBV7-9 and TRBJ1-1; D may be TRBD1 (6 bases). Germline assignment: CDR1 SEHNR and CDR2 FQNEAQ (reference sequence). This CDR3 region has 14 residues. Trimming removed 5 bases at V and 6 bases at J, with 16 bases between. The CDR3, as DNA: TGTGCCAGCAGCCAGGGGACACTGCTTGCTGAAGCTTTCTTT. This sequence encodes CASSQGTLLAEAFF.

The V and J genes are TRBV9 and TRBJ1-2, with 7 bases matching TRBD1. The length of the CDR3 is 16 residues. Germline loops: CDR1 SGDLS, CDR2 YYNGEE. Trimming cost V 4 bases and J 5 bases; bases outside gene matches: 14. CDR3 DNA sequence: TGTGCCAGCAGCATCAACAAGGGACAGCAACTTTATGGCTACACCTTC. This gives the protein CASSINKGQQLYGYTF.

This chain connects TRBV19 to TRBJ1-4, with unresolved D. Germline V gene data show CDR1 as LNHDA and CDR2 as SQIVND (reference sequence). V shed 5 bases and J shed 9 bases, with 19 bases lying between them. The CDR3 covers 15 residues. The CDR3 sequence is CASSPRSGSEKKLFF. CDR3 bases: TGTGCCAGTAGTCCCCGTTCGGGTAGTGAGAAAAAACTGTTTTTT.

The rearrangement joins TRBV4-3 to TRBJ1-1, with unresolved D. Germline-derived CDR1 and CDR2 are LGHNA and YSLEER. Between the trimmed V and J ends, which lost 4 bases and 3 bases, there was a span of 18 bases. The CDR3 sequence is 16 residues long. The DNA of the CDR3 is TGCGCCAGCAGCCCGTTTTATTCCGGGGAAGACACTGAAGCTTTCTTT. Its protein product is CASSPFYSGEDTEAFF.

V usage is TRBV29-1 and J usage is TRBJ1-2; 7 bases align to TRBD1. This CDR3 comprises 14 residues. Per germline, CDR1 SQVTM and CDR2 ANQGSEA. V gave up 6 bases and J gave up 8 bases; unmatched junction bases: 15. CDR3 sequence: CSVLYRQGEGGYTF. The CDR3 DNA reads TGCAGCGTCCTCTACAGACAGGGTGAGGGAGGCTACACCTTC.

The chain is built from TRBV9 and TRBJ2-1, with 9 bases lining up with TRBD2. V shed 4 bases, J shed 5 bases, and the junction held 25 bases outside the gene matches. Looked up from germline, CDR1 is SGDLS and CDR2 is YYNGEE. The CDR3 length is 21 residues. The CDR3 bases are TGTGCCAGCAGCACACCCCTCGGGACTAGCTTCGAGGGCCAGGGACACAATGAGCAGTTCTTC. Encoded protein: CASSTPLGTSFEGQGHNEQFF.

This clone was seen just once. J is TRBJ2-1 and V is TRBV9, with TRBD2 matching over 11 bases. V shed 7 bases, J shed 0 bases, and the junction held 3 bases outside the gene matches. CDR1 and CDR2 from the germline V gene are SGDLS and YYNGEE. The CDR3 loop spans 15 amino acids. The CDR3 is CASSSGGTSYNEQFF. CDR3 nucleotides: TGTGCCAGCTCTAGCGGGGGGACCTCCTACAATGAGCAGTTCTTC.

This clone appeared once. This CDR3 reads CASSPGQGPYEQYV. The CDR3 region has the DNA TGTGCCAGCAGTCCAGGACAGGGACCCTACGAGCAGTACGTC. The gene calls are TRBV3-1 (or the pseudogene TRBV3-2) and TRBJ2-7; 8 nucleotides agree with TRBD1. CDR1 and CDR2 (germline): LGHDT, YNNKEL (reference sequence). Losses at the gene ends were 6 bases for V and 2 bases for J; bases not matched to a gene: 6. CDR3 size: 14 residues.

In this sample, this clone turned up a few times. The rearrangement uses TRBV7-2 and TRBJ2-7; 7 bases agree with TRBD2. In germline, CDR1 is SGHTA, CDR2 FQGNSA. This CDR3 has 15 residues. The junction had 6 bases not matched to a gene; V was cut back by 2 bases and J by 2 bases. The CDR3 DNA is TGTGCCAGCAGCTTAAAAGCGGGGCCCGCCTACGAGCAGTACTTC. Amino acid sequence: CASSLKAGPAYEQYF.

This chain uses TRBV18 with TRBJ2-2; D remains unclear. The CDR3 has 13 amino acids. Germline V gene lookup returns CDR1 KGHSH and CDR2 LQKENI. V lost 2 bases and J 6 bases, leaving 7 bases between the germline ends. The CDR3 sequence is CASSPTGPGELFF. In DNA, the CDR3 is TGTGCCAGCTCACCAACGGGTCCCGGGGAGCTGTTTTTT.

This clone was detected only once. This rearrangement joins TRBV28 to TRBJ2-4; 11 nucleotides align to TRBD1. Germline lookup yields CDR1 MDHEN and CDR2 SYDVKM. This CDR3 is built from 14 residues. The junction had 6 bases not matched to a gene; V was cut back by 5 bases and J by 9 bases. CDR3 in DNA: TGTGCCAGCAGTCCAGGACAGGGGGCGAGCATTCAGTACTTC. It encodes CASSPGQGASIQYF.

The V call is TRBV11-3, the J call TRBJ1-2; 10 positions match TRBD1. V lost 3 bases and J lost 8; bases outside the gene matches: 3. Germline V gene data show CDR1 as SGHNT and CDR2 as YENEEA. The CDR3 is 13 amino acids. This CDR3 is CASSLDRGYGYTF. The CDR3 DNA reads TGTGCCAGCAGCTTGGACAGGGGGTACGGCTACACCTTC.

The chain carries TRBV24-1 and TRBJ2-7; weak D call: TRBD2 (7 bases). V lost 5 bases, J lost 3 bases, and 16 bases lay in between. This CDR3 is 15 amino acids long. CDR1 KGHDR and CDR2 SFDVKD come from the germline V gene. The chain's CDR3 is CATSVGRGAGYEQYF. Written as DNA, the CDR3 is TGTGCCACCAGTGTGGGCCGGGGGGCTGGCTACGAGCAGTACTTC.

This clone has a handful of counts. The V call is TRBV6-5, the J call TRBJ1-2; the D gene is possibly TRBD1 (6 bases). Germline loops: CDR1 MNHEY, CDR2 SVGAGI. This CDR3 has 15 residues. V shed 6 bases and J shed 3 bases, with 17 bases lying between them. The CDR3 loop is CASSPQGHLHYGYTF. The CDR3 DNA is TGTGCCAGCAGCCCACAGGGACACCTTCACTATGGCTACACCTTC.

This chain joins TRBV7-2 and TRBJ2-2; 8 bases align to TRBD1. The CDR3 runs to 19 residues. The junction had 14 bases not matched to a gene; V was cut back by 4 bases and J by 1 base. Germline CDR1 and CDR2: SGHTA and FQGNSA. The CDR3 nucleotides read TGTGCCAGCAGCTCCCCCCCCACAGGGGGAGTTGGGAACACCGGGGAGCTGTTTTTT. As protein: CASSSPPTGGVGNTGELFF. The full variable domain, completed using reference TRBV7-2 and TRBJ2-2, is GAGVSQSPSNKVTEKGKDVELRCDPISGHTALYWYRQSLGQGLEFLIYFQGNSAPDKSGLPSDRFSAERTGGSVSTLTIQRTQQEDSAVYLCASSSPPTGGVGNTGELFFGEGSRLTVL.

The gene calls are TRBV2 and TRBJ2-7, with TRBD2 identical over 7 bases. V shed 3 bases, J shed 2 bases, and the junction held 1 base outside the gene matches. Germline V gene data show CDR1 as SNHLY and CDR2 as FYNNEI. This CDR3 is built from 13 residues. CDR3 region: CASSEGGPYEQYV. In nucleotides, the CDR3 is TGTGCCAGCAGTGAGGGAGGGCCCTACGAGCAGTACGTC.

The gene calls are TRBV11-2 and TRBJ1-2, with a weak D call TRBD1 (6 bases). CDR1 and CDR2 (germline): SGHAT, FQNNGV. V shed 1 base and J shed 7 bases, with 10 bases lying between them. There are 13 residues in the CDR3. The CDR3 nucleotides read TGTGCCAGCAGCTTAGGAACAGGGTTTGGCTACACCTTC. This codes for CASSLGTGFGYTF.

The chain employs TRBV7-8 and TRBJ2-5; 9 bases are a match to TRBD2. Looked up from germline, CDR1 is SGHVS and CDR2 is FQNEAQ. After removal of 3 bases from V and 5 bases from J, the junction contained 7 bases not matched to a gene. The CDR3 totals 15 residues. The CDR3 DNA follows: TGTGCCAGCAGCTTGGGGACTAGCTTTTTCGAGACCCAGTACTTC. Its translation is CASSLGTSFFETQYF.

CDR3 residues: CASSESRVSSPLHF. As DNA, the CDR3 is TGTGCCAGCAGTGAGTCCAGGGTGTCCTCACCCCTCCACTTT. The chain combines TRBV6-1 with TRBJ1-6, with D maybe TRBD1 (5 bases). The CDR3 extends over 14 amino acids. The germline V gene encodes CDR1 MNHNS and CDR2 SASEGT. Trimming cost V 3 bases and J 10 bases, with 13 bases left between them.

V and J are TRBV28 and TRBJ2-3; 8 bases match TRBD2. This CDR3 comprises 14 residues. The V segment lost 10 bases and the J segment 1 base; nucleotides outside the gene matches: 7. Germline assignment: CDR1 MDHEN and CDR2 SYDVKM. The CDR3 loop reads CAIHGRGGTDTQYF. The CDR3 region has the DNA TGTGCCATCCACGGGCGGGGGGGCACAGATACGCAGTATTTT.

The chain links TRBV2 to TRBJ1-1, with a possible D match to TRBD1 (6 bases). In germline, CDR1 is SNHLY, CDR2 FYNNEI. CDR3 length equals 12 residues. V lost 7 bases and J lost 10, with 16 bases in between. Here the CDR3 reads CASTVQGLRAFF. The CDR3 nucleotides are TGTGCCAGCACCGTTCAGGGGCTGCGAGCTTTCTTT.

The DNA of the CDR3 is TGTGCCAGCAGCTTAAAGGCAGGGTCGGAGACCCAGTACTTC. This sequence encodes CASSLKAGSETQYF. The genes are TRBV13 and TRBJ2-5, with D tentatively TRBD1 (5 bases). CDR1 and CDR2 from the germline V gene are PRHDT and FYEKMQ (reference sequence). This CDR3 contains 14 residues. Trimming took 2 bases from V and 5 from J, leaving 12 bases between them.

The V and J genes are TRBV29-1 and TRBJ1-2; TRBD1 aligns across 10 bases. CDR3 length: 15 residues. Germline V lookup: CDR1 SQVTM, CDR2 ANQGSEA. J was trimmed by 7 bases and V by 4 bases; bases with no gene match: 12. CDR3 sequence (DNA): TGCAGCGTTGCTTCCGGGACAGGGGCTGGAGGTGGCTACACCTTC. Its protein product is CSVASGTGAGGGYTF.

The chain carries TRBV6-1 and TRBJ2-3; tentative D call: TRBD2 (5 bases). This CDR3 spans 14 amino acids. Germline-derived CDR1 and CDR2 are MNHNS and SASEGT. Trimming took 0 bases from V and 1 from J, leaving 5 bases between them. DNA for the CDR3: TGTGCCAGCAGTGAAGCGGGAGGCACAGATACGCAGTATTTT. It yields the protein CASSEAGGTDTQYF.

The chain combines TRBV4-2 with TRBJ2-1; 12 bases map to TRBD2. Germline CDR1 and CDR2: LGHNA and YNFKEQ. This CDR3 has 17 amino acids. The junction had 9 bases not matched to a gene; V was cut back by 1 base and J by 8 bases. In DNA, the CDR3 is TGTGCCAGCAGCCAAGGGCTAGCGGGAGGGTTGAACGATGAGCAGTTCTTC. Translated: CASSQGLAGGLNDEQFF.

In the case of this clone: A junction boundary mismatches the germline segment, possibly from a read error. The chain employs TRBV5-1 and TRBJ2-1, with a tentative D call TRBD2 (6 bases). The CDR3 extends over 15 amino acids. Per the germline V gene, CDR1 is SGHRS and CDR2 is YFSETQ. The DNA of the CDR3 is TGTGCCAGCAGCTTTTCAGGGTCGCGGGGAATTGAGCAGTTCTTC. This encodes CASSFSGSRGIEQFF.

The chain joins TRBV5-1 to TRBJ2-7; D not resolved. The CDR3 length is 13 residues. Trimming pared 0 bases from V and 3 bases from J, leaving 7 bases between. The V gene's germline CDR1 is SGHRS and CDR2 YFSETQ. CDR3 in DNA: TGCGCCAGCAGCTTGGAATCAGTCTACGAGCAGTACTTC. Protein product: CASSLESVYEQYF.

The chain is built from TRBV10-3 and TRBJ1-3, with D maybe TRBD1 (6 bases). The CDR3 contains 15 residues. Trimming shortened V by 6 bases and J by 1 base, and 13 bases separated the two germline ends. Germline CDR1 reads ENHRY; CDR2 reads SYGVKD. This chain's CDR3 is CAISLNRESGNTIYF. The CDR3, as DNA: TGTGCCATCAGCCTAAACAGGGAGTCTGGAAACACCATATATTTT.

The V call is TRBV9, the J call TRBJ1-6, with 8 bases lining up with TRBD1. The trim removed 1 base at V and 7 bases at J, leaving 4 bases unmatched. CDR1 is SGDLS, CDR2 YYNGEE, per germline. The CDR3 loop spans 15 amino acids. The CDR3 DNA reads TGTGCCAGCAGCGTACTTGGGGACAGGAATTCACCCCTCCACTTT. Translating gives CASSVLGDRNSPLHF.

The chain combines TRBV28 with TRBJ2-6; TRBD1 matches at 9 bases. The CDR3 contains 15 residues. V dropped 5 bases and J dropped 11; count of bases not matched to a gene: 10. Looked up from germline, CDR1 is MDHEN and CDR2 is SYDVKM. CDR3 sequence: CASSRRQGGSDVLTF. The CDR3 nucleotides read TGTGCCAGCAGTCGCCGACAGGGGGGTTCGGACGTCCTGACTTTC.